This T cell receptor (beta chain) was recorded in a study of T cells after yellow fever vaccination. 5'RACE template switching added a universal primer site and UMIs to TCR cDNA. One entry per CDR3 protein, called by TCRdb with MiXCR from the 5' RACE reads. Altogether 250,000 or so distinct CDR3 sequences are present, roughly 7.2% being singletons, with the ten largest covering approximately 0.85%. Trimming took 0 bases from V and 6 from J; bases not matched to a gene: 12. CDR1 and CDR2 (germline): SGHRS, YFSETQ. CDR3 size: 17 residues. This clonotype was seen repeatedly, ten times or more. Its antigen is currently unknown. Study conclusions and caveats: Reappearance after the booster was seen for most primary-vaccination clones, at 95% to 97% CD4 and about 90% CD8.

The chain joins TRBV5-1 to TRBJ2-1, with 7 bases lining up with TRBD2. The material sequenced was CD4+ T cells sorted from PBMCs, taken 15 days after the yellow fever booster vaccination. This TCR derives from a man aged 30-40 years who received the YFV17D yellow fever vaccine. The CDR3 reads CASSLVPAGSIGNEQFF. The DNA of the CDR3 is TGCGCCAGCAGCTTGGTACCAGCGGGAAGCATCGGCAATGAGCAGTTCTTC. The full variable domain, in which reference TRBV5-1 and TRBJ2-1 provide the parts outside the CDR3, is KAGVTQTPRYLIKTRGQQVTLSCSPISGHRSVSWYQQTPGQGLQFLFEYFSETQRNKGNFPGRFSGRQFSNSRSEMNVSTLELGDSALYLCASSLVPAGSIGNEQFFGPGTRLTVL.